One TCR beta chain is described in this entry. Its specific antigen is unknown. Base qualities are not at hand, and no much larger clone is one base apart. The immunoSEQ Assay, a bias-controlled multiplex PCR, was used to amplify TCRbeta CDR3 regions from genomic DNA. Per the original workflow: Within the assay, amplification of reference gene primers was used to estimate how many nucleated cells each sample contained. To quantify the absolute abundance of each unique TCRbeta CDR3 rearrangement, sequence reads were collapsed and filtered. For each sample, productive Simpson clonality was calculated by taking the square root of Simpson's diversity index across productive rearrangements. TCRdb stores this immuneACCESS table with in-frame sequences only. Part of the clones is absent; in the studies checked, under half of the shortfall reflects unresolved V genes, and no reason is known for the rest. The V and J calls and the clone size are those of that table, but D and trimming were determined from the DNA. The sample has 150,000 to 200,000 clones on record, roughly 87% of them singletons. Together, the top ten hold roughly 1.2% of the sample.

Including cysteine and phenylalanine, the CDR3 has 17 amino acids. The CDR3 DNA has 51 bases and is translated from base 1. CDR1 and CDR2 were assigned from the germline V gene as SGHTA and FQGNSA. Trimmed from V: 5 bases; trimmed from J: 2 bases; junction bases lacking a gene match: 11. The data were obtained in a study of blood T cell repertoires in COVID-19 (dated by TCRdb to about 2020). Some background on the complete study: Samples from collaborators originated in the United States, Italy and Spain and spanned both the acute and convalescent phases of COVID-19. The material from the prospective study consisted of cDNA or gDNA derived from T cells, B-cell-depleted T cells, or PBMCs. Subjects who had been exposed to COVID-19, were actively infected with it, or had recovered from it provided the deeply sampled blood TCRbeta repertoires that made up the dataset. The repertoires were released in a freely available public database intended as a resource for research on the immune response to SARS-CoV-2. Samples came from the ongoing ImmuneRACE study (first 160 participants) plus 1,254 subjects from 6 global collaborators. Nearly every sample came with metadata listing a de-identified subject ID, COVID-19 status, age in years and sex. Where available, HLA class I and class II types were taken from metadata supplied by the sample provider and were not determined by assay-based typing. What the work shows at the level of the full study, not this receptor alone: How much clinical and demographic metadata was included differed by source and by participant, and the metadata was provided uncurated.

In the prospective study, participants were roughly 18 to 95 years old, resided in about 25 geographic areas of the United States, and were enrolled through a virtual design. In the prospective study, participants were assigned to cohorts based on the clinical history participants reported in a screening survey and a study questionnaire. Mobile phlebotomists in the prospective study collected whole blood, serum and a nasopharyngeal or oropharyngeal swab from every participant. Over a roughly 2-month period, participants in the prospective study had the option of providing additional blood draws and questionnaires. Prospective study blood samples were shipped either frozen or at room temperature before DNA extraction.

Recombination connected TRBV7-2 to TRBJ1-5; TRBD1 lines up with 8 middle nucleotides. The specimen was PBMCs or T cells enriched from blood (not recorded which). This clonotype was obtained from a human donor with acute COVID-19. The donor label of this sample is uncertain. In nucleotides, the sequence is TGTGCCAGCAGCGCCGCAGGGGGCTTTGGTGGCAATCAGCCCCAGCATTTT. This translates into CASSAAGGFGGNQPQHF.